These 5 T cell receptor beta chains share one sample of origin, sequenced in a study of low-dose radiotherapy and immunotherapy resistance in tumors. Alpha- and beta-chain coverage of first-strand cDNA came from TRAV- and TRBV-specific primers. With a constant-region primer and a V-primer adapter, TCRs were subjected to roughly 18 PCR cycles of amplification. TCRdb itself ran the reads through MiXCR, one entry per CDR3 protein. The sample carries about 82,000 distinct CDR3 sequences, approximately 17% recorded once. Time point here: before trial treatment. Sequences were derived from PBMCs, sampled before treatment. The origin of the receptors is a male donor with prostate cancer.

In this sample, this clonotype turned up many times. The rearrangement uses TRBV5-1 and TRBJ1-2; D is ambiguous. Deletions cut 1 base from V and 0 bases from J, with 7 bases between. Germline lookup yields CDR1 SGHRS and CDR2 YFSETQ. This CDR3 comprises 14 residues. CDR3 sequence (DNA): TGCGCCAGCAGCTTGTACGGAACTAACTATGGCTACACCTTC. Translated: CASSLYGTNYGYTF.

The sample holds many counts of this clonotype. The rearrangement links TRBV14 to TRBJ2-2; 10 bases fit TRBD2. V was pared by 2 bases and J by 5 bases, with 2 bases of the junction left unmatched. Germline V gene lookup returns CDR1 SGHDN and CDR2 FVKESK. The CDR3 length is 15 residues. Here the CDR3 reads CASSQTSGVTGELFF. In DNA form, the CDR3 reads TGTGCCAGCAGCCAAACTAGCGGGGTAACCGGGGAGCTGTTTTTT.

The table lists this clonotype with many counts. The chain employs TRBV7-2 and TRBJ2-6; no clear D gene. The CDR3 sequence is 15 residues long. The germline V gene has CDR1 SGHTA and CDR2 FQGNSA. Between the trimmed V and J ends, which lost 2 bases and 0 bases, there was a span of 5 bases. This CDR3 is CASSLQASGANVLTF. The CDR3, as DNA: TGTGCCAGCAGCTTACAGGCCTCTGGGGCCAACGTCCTGACTTTC.

This clonotype was found many times. This CDR3 is CATSRGSGAGYEQYF. The CDR3 region has the DNA TGTGCCACCAGCAGAGGGAGTGGGGCAGGGTACGAGCAGTACTTC. V gene TRBV15 combines with J gene TRBJ2-7; D is perhaps TRBD1 (5 bases). Deletions cut 1 base from V and 4 bases from J, with 14 bases between. There are 15 residues in the CDR3. CDR1 and CDR2 from the germline V gene are LNHNV and YYDKDF (reference sequence).

This clonotype was observed at least ten times. The V call is TRBV5-4, the J call TRBJ1-2; D unresolved. V was clipped by 0 bases and J by 7 bases, with 16 bases between them. This CDR3 has 15 residues. The V gene's germline CDR1 is SGHNT and CDR2 YYREEE (reference sequence). This CDR3 reads CASSLDILRSGGYTF. The DNA of the CDR3 is TGTGCCAGCAGCTTGGACATCCTCCGGTCCGGTGGCTACACCTTC.